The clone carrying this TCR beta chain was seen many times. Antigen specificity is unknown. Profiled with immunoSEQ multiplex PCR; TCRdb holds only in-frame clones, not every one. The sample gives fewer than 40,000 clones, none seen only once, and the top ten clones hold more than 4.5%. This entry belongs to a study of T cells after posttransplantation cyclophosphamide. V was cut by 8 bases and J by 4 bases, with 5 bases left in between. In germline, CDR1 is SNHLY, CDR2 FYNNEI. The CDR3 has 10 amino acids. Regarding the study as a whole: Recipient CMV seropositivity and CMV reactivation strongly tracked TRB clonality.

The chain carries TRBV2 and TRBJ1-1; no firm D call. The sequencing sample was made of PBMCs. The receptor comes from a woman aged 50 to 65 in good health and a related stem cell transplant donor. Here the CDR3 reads CASGSTEAFF. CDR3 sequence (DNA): TGTGCCAGCGGGAGCACTGAAGCTTTCTTT.